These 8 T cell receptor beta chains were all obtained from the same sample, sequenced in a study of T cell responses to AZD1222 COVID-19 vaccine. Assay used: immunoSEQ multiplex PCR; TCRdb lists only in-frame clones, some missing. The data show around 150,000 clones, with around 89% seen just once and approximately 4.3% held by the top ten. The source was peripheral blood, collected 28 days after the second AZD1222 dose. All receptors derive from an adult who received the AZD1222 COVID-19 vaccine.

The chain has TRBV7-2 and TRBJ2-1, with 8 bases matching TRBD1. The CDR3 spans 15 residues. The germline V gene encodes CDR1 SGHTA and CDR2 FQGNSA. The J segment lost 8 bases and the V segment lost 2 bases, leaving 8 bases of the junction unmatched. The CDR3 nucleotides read TGTGCCAGCAGCTTATTCCAGGGGGCGGGCGATGAGCAGTTCTTC. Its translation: CASSLFQGAGDEQFF.

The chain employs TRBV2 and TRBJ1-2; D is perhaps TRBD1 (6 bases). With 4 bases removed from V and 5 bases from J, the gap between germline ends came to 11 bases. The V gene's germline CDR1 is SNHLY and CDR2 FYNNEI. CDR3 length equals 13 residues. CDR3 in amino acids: CASSVARGYGYTF. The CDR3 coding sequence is TGTGCCAGCAGTGTGGCCAGGGGATATGGCTACACCTTC.

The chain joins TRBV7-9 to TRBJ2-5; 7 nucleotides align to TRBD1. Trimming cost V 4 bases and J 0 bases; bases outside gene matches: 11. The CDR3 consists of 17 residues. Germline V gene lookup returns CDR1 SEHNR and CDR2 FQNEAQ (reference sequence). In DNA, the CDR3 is TGTGCCAGCAGCTCAGCCCGGGGACAGCTGTACCAAGAGACCCAGTACTTC. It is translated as CASSSARGQLYQETQYF.

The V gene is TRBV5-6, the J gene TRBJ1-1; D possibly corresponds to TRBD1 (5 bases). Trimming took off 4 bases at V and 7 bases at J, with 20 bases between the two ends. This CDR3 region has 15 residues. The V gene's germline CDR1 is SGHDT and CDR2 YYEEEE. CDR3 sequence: CASSRGEWAGSEAFF. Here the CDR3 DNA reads TGTGCCAGCAGCCGTGGGGAGTGGGCAGGGAGTGAAGCTTTCTTT.

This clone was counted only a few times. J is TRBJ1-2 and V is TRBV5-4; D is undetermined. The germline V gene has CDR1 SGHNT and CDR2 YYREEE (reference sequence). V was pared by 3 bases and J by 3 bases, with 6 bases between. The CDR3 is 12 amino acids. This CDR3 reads CASSSDHYGYTF. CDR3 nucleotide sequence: TGTGCCAGCAGCTCAGATCACTATGGCTACACCTTC.

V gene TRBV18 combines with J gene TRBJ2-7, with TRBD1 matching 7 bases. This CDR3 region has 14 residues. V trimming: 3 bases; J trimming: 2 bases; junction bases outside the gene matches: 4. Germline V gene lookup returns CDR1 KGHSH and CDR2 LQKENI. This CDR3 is CASSPSTGTYEQYF. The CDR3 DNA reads TGTGCCAGCTCACCCTCGACAGGGACCTACGAGCAGTACTTC.

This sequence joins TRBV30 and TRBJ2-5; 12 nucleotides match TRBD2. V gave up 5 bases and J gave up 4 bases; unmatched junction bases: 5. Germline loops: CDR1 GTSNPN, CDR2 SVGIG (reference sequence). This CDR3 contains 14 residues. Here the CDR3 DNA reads TGTGCCTGGCGCGCTAGCGGGGGGGGAGAGACCCAGTACTTC. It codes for CAWRASGGGETQYF.

The CDR3 bases are TGTGCCAGCAGTGGCAACAGGGCTGGAAACACCATATATTTT. It translates to CASSGNRAGNTIYF. The V and J genes are TRBV2 and TRBJ1-3; D perhaps matches TRBD1 (6 bases). Germline lookup yields CDR1 SNHLY and CDR2 FYNNEI. The V end lost 4 bases, the J end lost 2 bases, and 9 bases lay between the germline ends. The CDR3 extends over 14 amino acids. Full variable domain (remainder filled in from reference TRBV2 and TRBJ1-3): EPEVTQTPSHQVTQMGQEVILRCVPISNHLYFYWYRQILGQKVEFLVSFYNNEISEKSEIFDDQFSVERPDGSNFTLKIRSTKLEDSAMYFCASSGNRAGNTIYFGEGSWLTVV.